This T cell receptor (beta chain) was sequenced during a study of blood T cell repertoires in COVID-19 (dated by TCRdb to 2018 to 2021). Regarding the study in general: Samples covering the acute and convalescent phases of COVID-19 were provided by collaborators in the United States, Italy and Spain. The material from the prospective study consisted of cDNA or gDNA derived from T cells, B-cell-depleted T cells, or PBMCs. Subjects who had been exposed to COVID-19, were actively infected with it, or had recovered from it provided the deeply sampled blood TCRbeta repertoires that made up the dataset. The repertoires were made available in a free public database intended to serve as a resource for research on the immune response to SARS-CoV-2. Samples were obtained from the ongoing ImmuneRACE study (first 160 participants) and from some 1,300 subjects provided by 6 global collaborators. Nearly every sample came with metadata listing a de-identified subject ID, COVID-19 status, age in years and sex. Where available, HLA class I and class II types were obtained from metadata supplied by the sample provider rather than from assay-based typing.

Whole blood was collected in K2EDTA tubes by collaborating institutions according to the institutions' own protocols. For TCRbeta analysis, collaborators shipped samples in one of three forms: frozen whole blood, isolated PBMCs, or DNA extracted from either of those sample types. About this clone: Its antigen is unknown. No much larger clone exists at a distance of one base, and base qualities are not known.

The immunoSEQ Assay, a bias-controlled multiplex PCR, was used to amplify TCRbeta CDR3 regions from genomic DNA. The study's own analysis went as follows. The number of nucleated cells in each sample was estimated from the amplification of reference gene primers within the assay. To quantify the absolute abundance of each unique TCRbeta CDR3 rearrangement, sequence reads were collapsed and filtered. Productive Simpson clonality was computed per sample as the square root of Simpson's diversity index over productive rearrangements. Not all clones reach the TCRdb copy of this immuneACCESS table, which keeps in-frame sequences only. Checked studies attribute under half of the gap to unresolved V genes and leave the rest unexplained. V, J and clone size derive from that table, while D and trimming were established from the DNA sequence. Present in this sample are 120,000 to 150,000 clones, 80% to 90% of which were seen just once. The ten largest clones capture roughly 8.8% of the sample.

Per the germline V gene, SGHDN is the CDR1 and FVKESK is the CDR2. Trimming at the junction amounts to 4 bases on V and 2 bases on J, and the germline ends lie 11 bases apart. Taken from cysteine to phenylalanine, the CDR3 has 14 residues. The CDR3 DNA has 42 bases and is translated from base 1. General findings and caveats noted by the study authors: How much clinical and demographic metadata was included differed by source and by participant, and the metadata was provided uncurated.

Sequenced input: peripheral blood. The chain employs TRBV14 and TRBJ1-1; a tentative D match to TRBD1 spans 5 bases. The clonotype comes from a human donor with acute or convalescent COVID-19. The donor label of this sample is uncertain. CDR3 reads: CASSPLDSNTEAFF. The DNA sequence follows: TGTGCCAGCAGCCCCTTAGACAGTAACACTGAAGCTTTCTTT.